The rows below give T cell receptor beta chains drawn from one sample of a study of T-cell memory formation after mild COVID-19. MiXCR, applied by TCRdb to the 5' RACE reads, yields one record per CDR3 protein. The data contain 110,000 to 150,000 distinct CDR3 sequences, less than 25% of them singletons. The material sequenced was PBMCs or a T cell subset sorted from them (not recorded which). The receptors come from an adult woman who had mild COVID-19 (a few samples of this study predate the infection). Cell type and time point are not known. Both conserved end residues are trimmed from each CDR3. A D gene is named only where the DNA matches it firmly.

J gene | D gene | CDR3 length | V gene | CDR3 protein
TRBJ1-1 | NA | 11 | TRBV9 | ASSAIPDTEAF
TRBJ2-5 | TRBD2 | 13 | TRBV9 | ASSVDLAGVQTQY
TRBJ1-5 | TRBD1 | 18 | TRBV7-3 | ASSFLRDRGNEGPSQPQH
TRBJ1-6 | NA | 16 | TRBV4-1 | ASSQDFGGGGYNSPLH
TRBJ2-7 | NA | 13 | TRBV7-8 | ASSVRVSSYYEQY
TRBJ1-3 | NA | 13 | TRBV7-9 | ASSSNRDPRNTIY
TRBJ1-4 | NA | 13 | TRBV7-8 | ASSLVGQGHEKLF
TRBJ2-1 | TRBD2 | 15 | TRBV4-3 | ASSQDRGLAGAAVQF
TRBJ2-7 | NA | 12 | TRBV7-9 | ASSFMGSSYEQY
TRBJ2-3 | NA | 15 | TRBV21-1 | ASRPGTSGGAKDTQY
TRBJ2-3 | NA | 15 | TRBV9 | ASSVSDYPKITDTQY
TRBJ2-3 | NA | 12 | TRBV6-1 | ASSELSGADTQY
TRBJ1-5 | NA | 13 | TRBV5-5 | ASSLRPSGMQPQH
TRBJ1-6 | NA | 13 | TRBV2 | ASSDGVGPNSPLH
TRBJ2-1 | NA | 12 | TRBV9 | ASTGGGPYNEQF
TRBJ2-5 | NA | 13 | TRBV12-3/TRBV12-4 | ASSKGTPKEETQY
TRBJ2-7 | NA | 13 | TRBV4-2 | ASSQVLGGSGEQY
TRBJ1-1 | NA | 13 | TRBV27 | ASSFRGAQNTEAF
TRBJ2-1 | TRBD1 | 13 | TRBV6-1 | ASSETPGTGSEQF
TRBJ1-2 | NA | 10 | TRBV20-1 | SARDKWDGYT
TRBJ2-1 | TRBD2 | 17 | TRBV3-1 | ASSQDIFPGLAPYNEQF
TRBJ1-1 | NA | 12 | TRBV29-1 | SVPNSGGNTEAF
TRBJ1-5 | NA | 13 | TRBV5-5 | ASMAGTGSNQPQH
TRBJ1-5 | NA | 11 | TRBV24-1 | ATSVGPYQPQH
TRBJ2-7 | TRBD1 | 13 | TRBV5-1 | ASSPRTGPAYEQY
TRBJ1-1 | NA | 12 | TRBV6-6 | ASSYLGTGAEAF
TRBJ2-3 | NA | 12 | TRBV7-8 | ASSNRARTDTQY
TRBJ2-7 | TRBD1 | 11 | TRBV20-1 | SAPPGQGYEQY
TRBJ2-1 | NA | 12 | TRBV27 | ASSLGRAYNEQF
TRBJ1-2 | NA | 13 | TRBV7-8 | ASSLTQKGIYGYT
TRBJ2-3 | NA | 14 | TRBV4-2 | ASSQDYGGATDTQY
TRBJ2-1 | NA | 9 | TRBV29-1 | SVEDSSEQF
TRBJ2-1 | TRBD1 | 13 | TRBV29-1 | SVAPQGGVYNEQF
TRBJ2-3 | NA | 11 | TRBV19 | ASGPSSTDTQY
TRBJ2-7 | TRBD1 | 12 | TRBV5-1 | ASRLGTGGYEQY
TRBJ2-7 | TRBD1 | 10 | TRBV29-1 | SVGTGGHEQY
TRBJ2-7 | NA | 11 | TRBV6-2/TRBV6-3 | ASTPDSSYEQY